A single sample gave rise to the 30 T cell receptor beta chains below, sequenced in a study of blood T cell repertoires in COVID-19. The protocol was immunoSEQ multiplex PCR, while the TCRdb copy is restricted to in-frame clones and leaves out a portion. The sample gives 150,000 to 200,000 clones, around 81% of which show up once; 12% is in the top ten. The specimen sequenced was peripheral blood. These receptors originate from a woman older than 75 with COVID-19, enrolled during active disease.

This chain connects TRBV6-5 to TRBJ2-7; TRBD1 is a possible D gene (6 bases). V lost 7 bases and J lost 3, with 7 bases in between. This CDR3 region has 11 residues. Per germline, CDR1 MNHEY and CDR2 SVGAGI. In nucleotides, the CDR3 is TGTGCCAGCACCAGGGGCTACGAGCAGTACTTC. Encoded protein: CASTRGYEQYF.

Written as DNA, the CDR3 is TGTGCCATCAGTGAGACAGGGCGAGAGACCCAGTACTTC. Its protein is CAISETGRETQYF. V gene TRBV10-3 combines with J gene TRBJ2-5, with D perhaps TRBD1 (6 bases). The length of the CDR3 is 13 residues. Germline assignment: CDR1 ENHRY and CDR2 SYGVKD. With 2 bases removed from V and 4 bases from J, the gap between germline ends came to 8 bases.

The V call is TRBV5-6, the J call TRBJ2-2, with TRBD2 identical over 14 bases. V shed 3 bases, J shed 0 bases, and the junction held 1 base outside the gene matches. There are 17 residues in the CDR3. Germline values: CDR1 SGHDT, CDR2 YYEEEE. The CDR3 DNA reads as TGTGCCAGCAGCTCGGGACTAGCGGGGGCGAACACCGGGGAGCTGTTTTTT. It yields the protein CASSSGLAGANTGELFF.

This rearrangement joins TRBV7-3 to TRBJ2-1, with 7 bases lining up with TRBD2. The V gene's germline CDR1 is SGHTA and CDR2 FQGTGA. Germline trimming cut 5 bases from V and 0 bases from J; bases unmatched to any gene: 7. CDR3 length: 16 residues. In DNA, the CDR3 is TGTGCCAGCAGCCGGTCGGCGGGGGTCTCCTACAATGAGCAGTTCTTC. It translates to CASSRSAGVSYNEQFF.

The J gene is TRBJ2-2, the V gene TRBV6-2 or TRBV6-3; the D gene is possibly TRBD2 (6 bases). Trimming removed 3 bases at V and 7 bases at J, with 12 bases between. This CDR3 comprises 14 residues. CDR1 MNHEY and CDR2 SVGEGT come from the germline V gene. The CDR3: CASSYRLDYGELFF. The CDR3 bases are TGTGCCAGCAGTTATCGACTAGATTACGGGGAGCTGTTTTTT.

For this clone: The junction differs from germline at one of its ends, possibly a read error. The J gene is TRBJ1-3, the V gene TRBV7-7; no firm D call. There are 15 residues in the CDR3. Germline V CDR1 and CDR2: SSHAT, FNYEAQ (reference sequence). The DNA for the CDR3 is TGTGCTAGCAGCTTAGGATCGGGTGGTGGAAACACCATATATTTT. Amino acids: CASSLGSGGGNTIYF.

This chain uses TRBV5-6 with TRBJ2-7, with D maybe TRBD2 (6 bases). This CDR3 has 15 residues. Germline V lookup: CDR1 SGHDT, CDR2 YYEEEE. Trimming left V 0 bases short and J 5 bases short, with 15 bases between. DNA for the CDR3: TGTGCCAGCAGCTTGGCTCGGAGGGCCGAGGACGAGCAGTACTTC. Residues: CASSLARRAEDEQYF.

The rearrangement joins TRBV3-1 (or the pseudogene TRBV3-2) to TRBJ1-1; D possibly corresponds to TRBD1 (5 bases). With 3 bases removed from V and 7 bases from J, the gap between germline ends came to 9 bases. CDR1 LGHDT and CDR2 YNNKEL come from the germline V gene (reference sequence). The CDR3 is 12 residues long. The CDR3 DNA follows: TGTGCCAGCAGCCACCTCGACAGTGAAGCTTTCTTT. Translated, it gives CASSHLDSEAFF.

The V call is TRBV27, the J call TRBJ1-1; 7 bases agree with TRBD1. Unmatched junction bases numbered 7, after V lost 5 bases and J lost 1 base. Germline-derived CDR1 and CDR2 are MNHEY and SMNVEV (reference sequence). The CDR3 extends over 15 amino acids. Here the CDR3 DNA reads TGTGCCAGCAGTCCTGACAGGGTGGGGAACACTGAAGCTTTCTTT. Its protein product is CASSPDRVGNTEAFF.

The rearrangement uses TRBV5-4 and TRBJ1-1, with 7 bases that match TRBD1. CDR1 SGHNT and CDR2 YYREEE come from the germline V gene (reference sequence). The V segment lost 4 bases and the J segment 1 base; nucleotides outside the gene matches: 7. This CDR3 region has 15 residues. CDR3 DNA sequence: TGTGCCAGCAGCCTAACAGGGGCGCGGAACACTGAAGCTTTCTTT. Its protein is CASSLTGARNTEAFF.

J is TRBJ1-2 and V is TRBV5-4, with D perhaps matching TRBD1 (6 bases). This CDR3 is 17 amino acids long. Looked up from germline, CDR1 is SGHNT and CDR2 is YYREEE (reference sequence). Trimming took off 4 bases at V and 2 bases at J, with 21 bases between the two ends. The CDR3 DNA follows: TGTGCCAGCAGCCTGGCTTGGGGCCTTACAGGGAACTATGGCTACACCTTC. Its protein is CASSLAWGLTGNYGYTF.

This chain connects TRBV5-1 to TRBJ2-1; 11 nucleotides match TRBD2. This CDR3 has 16 residues. Germline CDR1 reads SGHRS; CDR2 reads YFSETQ. Losses at the gene ends were 0 bases for V and 6 bases for J; bases not matched to a gene: 5. CDR3 DNA: TGCGCCAGCAGCTTGGCGCTAGCGGGAGGTGGCAATGAGCAGTTCTTC. This sequence encodes CASSLALAGGGNEQFF.

As for this clone: Sequence at one end of the junction differs from germline and may be a read error. The chain carries TRBV19 and TRBJ2-5; 7 nucleotides agree with TRBD2. Germline CDR1 is LNHDA and CDR2 is SQIVND (reference sequence). The CDR3 covers 13 residues. The CDR3 loop reads CASSEQVRTSLDF. The CDR3 coding sequence is TGTGCCAGTAGTGAACAAGTAAGGACTAGTCTCGACTTC.

The rearrangement joins TRBV7-2 to TRBJ1-5; 7 bases are shared with TRBD1. CDR3 length: 14 residues. CDR1 and CDR2 (germline): SGHTA, FQGNSA. The V segment lost 4 bases and the J segment 5 bases; nucleotides outside the gene matches: 5. CDR3: CASSWRQGDQPQHF. In DNA, the CDR3 is TGTGCCAGCAGCTGGAGACAGGGTGATCAGCCCCAGCATTTT.

The chain joins TRBV28 to TRBJ1-2, with no clear D. The CDR3 loop spans 11 amino acids. V was cut by 4 bases and J by 4 bases, with 4 bases left in between. Germline CDR1 MDHEN, CDR2 SYDVKM. CDR3 protein: CASSYGYGYTF. CDR3 nucleotide sequence: TGTGCCAGCAGTTACGGCTATGGCTACACCTTC.

The chain employs TRBV12-3 or TRBV12-4 and TRBJ1-2, with 8 nucleotides matching TRBD1. The CDR3 has 13 amino acids. With V trimmed by 5 bases and J by 5 bases, 4 bases remained unmatched. CDR3 loop: CASSPGQGYGYTF. CDR3 nucleotides: TGTGCCAGCAGTCCTGGACAGGGATATGGCTACACCTTC.

This chain links TRBV6-5 with TRBJ2-3, with 9 positions matching TRBD1. V gave up 7 bases and J gave up 2 bases; unmatched junction bases: 4. The CDR3 has 14 amino acids. Per the germline V gene, CDR1 is MNHEY and CDR2 is SVGAGI. CDR3 bases: TGTGCCAGCAACAGGGGGCTACACACAGATACGCAGTATTTT. It encodes CASNRGLHTDTQYF.

The chain employs TRBV19 and TRBJ2-7, with 12 bases identical to TRBD2. V trimming: 3 bases; J trimming: 5 bases; junction bases outside the gene matches: 8. The CDR3 sequence is 16 residues long. Germline CDR1 reads LNHDA; CDR2 reads SQIVND (reference sequence). The CDR3: CASSIVSSGGVHEQYF. The CDR3 coding sequence is TGTGCCAGTAGTATTGTCTCTAGCGGGGGGGTCCACGAGCAGTACTTC.

The gene calls are TRBV3-1 (or the pseudogene TRBV3-2) and TRBJ1-2; D remains ambiguous. In germline, CDR1 is LGHDT, CDR2 YNNKEL (reference sequence). V was shortened by 4 bases and J by 0 bases, with 9 bases between the two germline ends. CDR3 length equals 14 residues. Here the CDR3 reads CASSPWATNYGYTF. DNA for the CDR3: TGTGCCAGCAGCCCGTGGGCCACTAACTATGGCTACACCTTC.

This clone was detected a few times. The rearrangement uses TRBV2 and TRBJ1-2; TRBD1 aligns across 8 bases. Trimming removed 5 bases from V and 7 bases from J; junction bases left unmatched: 9. This CDR3 region has 14 residues. Germline values: CDR1 SNHLY, CDR2 FYNNEI. The CDR3: CASSTSRQGFGYTF. The DNA of the CDR3 is TGTGCCAGCAGTACATCACGACAGGGGTTTGGCTACACCTTC. Full variable domain (remainder filled in from reference TRBV2 and TRBJ1-2): EPEVTQTPSHQVTQMGQEVILRCVPISNHLYFYWYRQILGQKVEFLVSFYNNEISEKSEIFDDQFSVERPDGSNFTLKIRSTKLEDSAMYFCASSTSRQGFGYTFGSGTRLTVV.

This clone was detected once. The chain employs TRBV7-3 and TRBJ1-1; D is uncertain. Trimming pared 2 bases from V and 1 base from J, leaving 5 bases between. There are 13 residues in the CDR3. From germline, CDR1 is SGHTA and CDR2 FQGTGA. CDR3 DNA: TGTGCCAGCAGCTTACATCAGAACACTGAAGCTTTCTTT. Translating gives CASSLHQNTEAFF.

The V and J genes are TRBV4-2 and TRBJ2-1; the D gene is possibly TRBD2 (5 bases). Germline V gene data show CDR1 as LGHNA and CDR2 as YNFKEQ. This CDR3 comprises 17 residues. V gave up 3 bases and J gave up 5 bases, with 20 bases separating them. Here the CDR3 reads CASSQFLAAQRNNEQFF. As DNA, the CDR3 is TGTGCCAGCAGCCAGTTCCTAGCTGCCCAAAGGAACAATGAGCAGTTCTTC.

The CDR3 protein is CASTRANEKLFF. In DNA, the CDR3 is TGTGCCAGTACCAGGGCTAATGAAAAACTGTTTTTT. The chain has TRBV19 and TRBJ1-4; the D gene is possibly TRBD1 (5 bases). V was cut by 7 bases and J by 3 bases, with 6 bases left in between. The CDR3 is made up of 12 amino acids. Looked up from germline, CDR1 is LNHDA and CDR2 is SQIVND (reference sequence).

The chain is built from TRBV5-4 and TRBJ2-3; 8 nucleotides line up with TRBD2. The CDR3 contains 16 residues. Losses at the gene ends were 0 bases for V and 3 bases for J; bases not matched to a gene: 6. Germline lookup yields CDR1 SGHNT and CDR2 YYREEE (reference sequence). The CDR3 region is CASSLGYGGGTDTQYF. The CDR3 bases are TGTGCCAGCAGCTTGGGCTACGGGGGGGGAACAGATACGCAGTATTTT. The full variable domain, its missing parts supplied by reference TRBV5-4 and TRBJ2-3, is ETGVTQSPTHLIKTRGQQVTLRCSSQSGHNTVSWYQQALGQGPQFIFQYYREEENGRGNFPPRFSGLQFPNYSSELNVNALELDDSALYLCASSLGYGGGTDTQYFGPGTRLTVL.

This clone was counted between two and nine times. The rearrangement joins TRBV15 to TRBJ2-1; D call uncertain. With 0 bases removed from V and 10 bases from J, the gap between germline ends came to 7 bases. In germline, CDR1 is LNHNV, CDR2 YYDKDF (reference sequence). The CDR3 totals 12 residues. CDR3 protein: CATSRDSGEQFF. CDR3 DNA: TGTGCCACCAGCAGAGATTCAGGAGAGCAGTTCTTC. The whole variable domain, filled in from reference TRBV15 and TRBJ2-1, reads DAMVIQNPRYQVTQFGKPVTLSCSQTLNHNVMYWYQQKSSQAPKLLFHYYDKDFNNEADTPDNFQSRRPNTSFCFLDIRSPGLGDTAMYLCATSRDSGEQFFGPGTRLTVL.

The chain joins TRBV6-6 to TRBJ2-2, with TRBD1 matching over 7 bases. Trimming cost V 2 bases and J 4 bases; bases outside gene matches: 7. The germline V gene has CDR1 MNHNY and CDR2 SVGAGI (reference sequence). CDR3 size: 16 residues. Here the CDR3 DNA reads TGTGCCAGCAGTTACCCCGACAGGGCTGGCACCGGGGAGCTGTTTTTT. It encodes CASSYPDRAGTGELFF.

The genes are TRBV2 and TRBJ1-2; 8 nucleotides line up with TRBD1. The ends lost 6 bases at V and 0 bases at J; junction bases unmatched: 9. Germline values: CDR1 SNHLY, CDR2 FYNNEI. The CDR3 runs to 16 residues. This chain's CDR3 is CASSRTGRPTNYGYTF. The CDR3 region has the DNA TGTGCCAGCAGCCGGACAGGGAGGCCGACTAACTATGGCTACACCTTC. Full variable domain (rest looked up from reference TRBV2 and TRBJ1-2): EPEVTQTPSHQVTQMGQEVILRCVPISNHLYFYWYRQILGQKVEFLVSFYNNEISEKSEIFDDQFSVERPDGSNFTLKIRSTKLEDSAMYFCASSRTGRPTNYGYTFGSGTRLTVV.

This chain joins TRBV2 and TRBJ1-2; 8 positions match TRBD1. Germline-derived CDR1 and CDR2 are SNHLY and FYNNEI. V lost 3 bases and J lost 2; bases outside the gene matches: 5. The length of the CDR3 is 15 residues. In DNA, the CDR3 is TGTGCCAGCAGTGAGACAGGGGTCGGAAACTATGGCTACACCTTC. It specifies CASSETGVGNYGYTF. Using reference TRBV2 and TRBJ1-2 for the parts outside the CDR3, the full variable domain is EPEVTQTPSHQVTQMGQEVILRCVPISNHLYFYWYRQILGQKVEFLVSFYNNEISEKSEIFDDQFSVERPDGSNFTLKIRSTKLEDSAMYFCASSETGVGNYGYTFGSGTRLTVV.

The chain employs TRBV28 and TRBJ1-2; D perhaps matches TRBD1 (5 bases). The CDR3 covers 13 residues. Germline values: CDR1 MDHEN, CDR2 SYDVKM. V dropped 5 bases and J dropped 4 bases, with 11 bases sitting between them. In nucleotides, the CDR3 is TGTGCCAGCAGTAGGACACGCACCTATGGCTACACCTTC. It codes for CASSRTRTYGYTF.

This clone is a singleton in its sample. The chain recombines TRBV2 with TRBJ2-2; TRBD2 matches at 8 bases. The CDR3 runs to 14 residues. The trim removed 6 bases at V and 2 bases at J, leaving 2 bases unmatched. Looked up from germline, CDR1 is SNHLY and CDR2 is FYNNEI. The CDR3 reads CASSREGNTGELFF. The CDR3 DNA reads as TGTGCCAGCAGCCGGGAGGGCAACACCGGGGAGCTGTTTTTT. Variable domain in full (rest from reference TRBV2 and TRBJ2-2): EPEVTQTPSHQVTQMGQEVILRCVPISNHLYFYWYRQILGQKVEFLVSFYNNEISEKSEIFDDQFSVERPDGSNFTLKIRSTKLEDSAMYFCASSREGNTGELFFGEGSRLTVL.